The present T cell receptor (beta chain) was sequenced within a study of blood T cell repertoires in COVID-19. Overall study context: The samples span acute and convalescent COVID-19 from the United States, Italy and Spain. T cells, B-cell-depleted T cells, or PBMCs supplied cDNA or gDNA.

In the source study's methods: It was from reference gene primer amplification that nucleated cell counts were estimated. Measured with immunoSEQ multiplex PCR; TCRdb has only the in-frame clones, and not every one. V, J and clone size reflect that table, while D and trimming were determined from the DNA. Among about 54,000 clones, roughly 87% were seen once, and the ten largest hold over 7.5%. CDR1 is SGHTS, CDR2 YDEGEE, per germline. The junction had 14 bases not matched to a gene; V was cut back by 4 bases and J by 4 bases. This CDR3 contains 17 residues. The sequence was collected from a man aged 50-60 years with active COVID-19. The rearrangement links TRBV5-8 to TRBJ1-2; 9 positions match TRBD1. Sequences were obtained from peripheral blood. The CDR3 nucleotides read TGTGCCAGCAGCACCGGACAGGGGACAACACCCGGCTATGGCTACACCTTC. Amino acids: CASSTGQGTTPGYGYTF.